A selection of T cell receptor beta chains follows, all from one sample in a study of neurological immune-mediated disorders. One entry per CDR3 protein, called by TCRdb with MiXCR from the 5' RACE reads. The profile shows about 50,000 distinct CDR3 sequences, under 2% of them singletons. The source material was PBMCs. These receptors all stem from a woman in her thirties or forties with multiple sclerosis. Each CDR3 is given with its conserved first and last residue. Fields, in order: D gene, V gene, J gene, clone size, CDR3 DNA, CDR3 protein. A D gene is named only where the DNA matches it firmly. Each size is once, few, many or a size class.

>NA|TRBV6-5|TRBJ2-7|many
TGTGCCTCCGCCGGGACGGCCTCCTACGAGCAGTACTTC
CASAGTASYEQYF
>TRBD2|TRBV7-8|TRBJ2-1|many
TGTGCCAGCAGTTCCACGGGAGGGTCCTTACACAATGAGCAGTTATTC
CASSSTGGSLHNEQLF
>NA|TRBV20-1|TRBJ1-2|many
TGCAGTGCTAACGCCAGACAGCTCTCTAACTATGGCTACACCTTC
CSANARQLSNYGYTF
>NA|TRBV20-1|TRBJ2-3|many
TGCAGTGCGCCCGACGCTGGGGGCCCAGATACGCAGTATTTT
CSAPDAGGPDTQYF
>TRBD1|TRBV20-1|TRBJ1-5|many
TGCAGTGCAAGCACAGGGGACAGCAATCAGCCCCAGCATTTT
CSASTGDSNQPQHF
>NA|TRBV6-6|TRBJ2-3|many
TGTGCCAGCCAGTATATTCCAGGGTCCGATACGCAGTATTTT
CASQYIPGSDTQYF
>NA|TRBV7-9|TRBJ1-1|many
TGTGCCAGCACCAAAAATTCAGACAGGCCGAACACTGAAGCTTTCTTT
CASTKNSDRPNTEAFF
>NA|TRBV27|TRBJ2-4|many
TGTGCCAGCAGGAATGGATGGATGAACATTCAGTACTTC
CASRNGWMNIQYF
>NA|TRBV9|TRBJ1-3|many
TGTGCCAGCAGCAACACTGGAAACACCATATATTTT
CASSNTGNTIYF
>NA|TRBV6-2/TRBV6-3|TRBJ1-2|many
TGTGCCAGCAGAAACAGGGAGACGCTAAATGGCTACACCTTC
CASRNRETLNGYTF
>TRBD1|TRBV5-6|TRBJ1-1|many
TGTGCCAGCAGCTCCACCCGGGACACAGGGGGTACTGAAGCTTTCTTT
CASSSTRDTGGTEAFF
>TRBD1|TRBV27|TRBJ2-6|many
TGTGCCAGCAGTTTTTCCGGGACAGGGGGCTCTGGGGCCAACGTCCTGACTTTC
CASSFSGTGGSGANVLTF
>TRBD1|TRBV5-1|TRBJ2-1|many
TGCGCCAGCAGCCTGGGACAGGGCTACTCTGAGCAGTTCTTC
CASSLGQGYSEQFF
>TRBD2|TRBV12-3/TRBV12-4|TRBJ2-1|many
TGTGCCAGCAGCCTGCGACTAGCCCTCTTTAGCTCCTACAATGAGCAGTTCTTC
CASSLRLALFSSYNEQFF
>NA|TRBV20-1|TRBJ1-1|many
TGCAGTGCTAGAGATGACCCGAACACTGAAGCTTTCTTT
CSARDDPNTEAFF
>NA|TRBV2|TRBJ2-2|many
TGTGCCAGCAGTGGTAGCTCAGTACGGCTGTCCGGGGAGCTGTTTTTT
CASSGSSVRLSGELFF
>NA|TRBV25-1|TRBJ2-1|many
TGTGCCAGCGACGGGGGGCCCCTCTACAATGAGCAGTTCTTC
CASDGGPLYNEQFF
>NA|TRBV24-1|TRBJ2-7|many
TGTGCCACCCTCCGGTCGTACGAGCAGTACTTC
CATLRSYEQYF
>NA|TRBV5-5|TRBJ1-1|many
TGTGCCAGCAGCTTGGTAATTAAAGTGGGGTGGACTGAAGCTTTCTTT
CASSLVIKVGWTEAFF
>NA|TRBV6-2/TRBV6-3|TRBJ1-1|many
TGTGCCAGCAGTTATCCGGCAGCGAACACTGAAGCTTTCTTT
CASSYPAANTEAFF
>NA|TRBV7-8|TRBJ1-1|many
TGTGCCAGCAGCTTAATGGGAACAGGGAGTGGCACTGAAGCTTTCTTT
CASSLMGTGSGTEAFF
>TRBD1|TRBV5-1|TRBJ2-2|many
TGCGCCAGCAGCTCGGGACAGTTTGAGCTGTTTTTT
CASSSGQFELFF
>NA|TRBV5-1|TRBJ2-2|many
TGCGCCAGCAGTCCCAAAAGTGGTGGCGGGGAGCTGTTTTTT
CASSPKSGGGELFF